The rows below give T cell receptor beta chains drawn from one sample of a study of control samples from healthy donors and cancer patients. Measured with immunoSEQ multiplex PCR; TCRdb has only the in-frame clones, and not every one. The table has about 150,000 clones, approximately 94% seen once; the top ten hold 5.8%. The sequenced material came from blood. Receptors originate from a man younger than 30 in good health. Each CDR3 is given with its conserved first and last residue. D genes are given only for firm matches.

CDR3 protein: CASSHPGQPNTEAYNEQFF
CDR3 DNA: TGTGCCAGCAGCCACCCGGGACAGCCGAATACTGAAGCCTACAATGAGCAGTTCTTC
J gene: TRBJ2-1
V gene: TRBV7-8
D gene: TRBD1

CDR3 protein: CASSLVPNTEAFF
CDR3 DNA: TGTGCCAGCAGCTTAGTCCCGAACACTGAAGCTTTCTTT
J gene: TRBJ1-1
V gene: TRBV7-9
D gene: NA

CDR3 protein: CASSHGWGGAEDFYF
CDR3 DNA: TGTGCCAGCAGCCATGGCTGGGGAGGGGCAGAGGACTTCTATTTT
J gene: TRBJ2-3
V gene: TRBV16
D gene: TRBD2

CDR3 protein: CASSQDQGDSYEQYF
CDR3 DNA: TGCGCCAGCAGCCAAGATCAGGGGGACTCCTACGAGCAGTACTTC
J gene: TRBJ2-7
V gene: TRBV4-1
D gene: TRBD1

CDR3 protein: CASSADYQETQYF
CDR3 DNA: TGTGCCAGCAGCGCGGACTACCAAGAGACCCAGTACTTC
J gene: TRBJ2-5
V gene: TRBV9
D gene: NA

CDR3 protein: CASSSPPFPHPPSTEAFF
CDR3 DNA: TGTGCCAGCAGCTCCCCCCCCTTCCCGCACCCCCCGTCCACTGAAGCTTTCTTT
J gene: TRBJ1-1
V gene: TRBV11-3
D gene: NA

CDR3 protein: CASSKGGRNEQFF
CDR3 DNA: TGTGCCAGTAGTAAGGGAGGACGCAATGAGCAGTTCTTC
J gene: TRBJ2-1
V gene: TRBV19
D gene: NA

CDR3 protein: CASSLDNLGSASVGETQYF
CDR3 DNA: TGTGCCAGCAGCTTAGATAATCTTGGTTCGGCTTCTGTCGGCGAGACCCAGTACTTC
J gene: TRBJ2-5
V gene: TRBV11-2
D gene: NA

CDR3 protein: CASIGLISGNTIYF
CDR3 DNA: TGTGCCAGCATTGGACTCATCTCTGGAAACACCATATATTTT
J gene: TRBJ1-3
V gene: TRBV6-5
D gene: NA

CDR3 protein: CASSSQETQYF
CDR3 DNA: TGTGCCAGCAGTTCTCAAGAGACCCAGTACTTC
J gene: TRBJ2-5
V gene: TRBV27
D gene: NA

CDR3 protein: CAISEDRQYQPQHF
CDR3 DNA: TGTGCCATCAGTGAAGACAGGCAGTATCAGCCCCAGCATTTT
J gene: TRBJ1-5
V gene: TRBV10-3
D gene: NA

CDR3 protein: CASSYGQGNYEQYF
CDR3 DNA: TGTGCCAGCAGTTACGGACAGGGCAACTACGAGCAGTACTTC
J gene: TRBJ2-7
V gene: TRBV6-6
D gene: TRBD1